These T cell receptor beta chains were read from a single sample in a study of OX40 agonist ivuxolimab in advanced cancers. The table came from immunoSEQ multiplex PCR; TCRdb's copy has only in-frame clones and leaves some out. The sample contains under 85,000 clones, around four fifths of which appear only once. The input for sequencing was CD4+ or CD8+ T cells sorted from blood, taken in a trial of the OX40 agonist ivuxolimab. Receptor source: an adult with an advanced solid tumor such as melanoma, head and neck, liver or kidney cancer. Each CDR3 is given with its conserved first and last residue. D genes are given only for firm matches. Only some rows state a clone size, as once, few, many or a class for expanded clones.

clone size,J gene,V gene,D gene,CDR3 DNA,CDR3 protein
-,TRBJ2-2,TRBV19,TRBD2,TGTGCCAGTAGCCCGGGGAGGGCCGGGGAGCTGTTTTTT,CASSPGRAGELFF
-,TRBJ1-1,TRBV5-4,TRBD1,TGTGCCAGCAGCTTTATAGGGACAGGTGGACGCACTGAAGCTTTCTTT,CASSFIGTGGRTEAFF
once,TRBJ2-5,TRBV5-4,TRBD2,TGTGCCAGCAACCAGCGGGGGGAGACCCAGTACTTC,CASNQRGETQYF
-,TRBJ2-2,TRBV14,-,TGTGCCAGCAGCCAAGCGGCAGGATGGACCGGGGAGCTGTTTTTT,CASSQAAGWTGELFF
once,TRBJ2-7,TRBV13,-,TGTGCCAGCAGCTTAGAAGGGAACGAGCAGTACTTC,CASSLEGNEQYF
-,TRBJ1-2,TRBV28,-,TGTGCCAGCTTGGGGGGTTATGGCGGCTACACCTTC,CASLGGYGGYTF
once,TRBJ2-3,TRBV19,-,TGTGCCAGTAGTATTCAAATTAGGGGGACCGATACGCAGTATTTT,CASSIQIRGTDTQYF
-,TRBJ1-2,TRBV2,-,TGTGCCAGCAAGAGGTGGGTGACAGAGTGGTATGGCTACACCTTC,CASKRWVTEWYGYTF
-,TRBJ1-1,TRBV6-6,TRBD1,TGTGCCAGCAGCCCAGAGGGGACAGGGGCCACTGAAGCTTTCTTT,CASSPEGTGATEAFF
-,TRBJ1-2,TRBV2,TRBD1,TGTGCCAGTGGGACAGGGAACTATGGCTACACCTTC,CASGTGNYGYTF
-,TRBJ2-7,TRBV21-1,-,TGTGCCAGCACCCGGACGGGACCTGCCTACGAGCAGTACTTC,CASTRTGPAYEQYF
-,TRBJ2-7,TRBV28,TRBD2,TGTGCCAGCAGTTCGCCTACTAGCGGGCACTACGAGCAGTACTTC,CASSSPTSGHYEQYF
-,TRBJ2-3,TRBV6-5,-,TGTGCCAGCAGTTACTCGACTCACAGCACAGATACGCAGTATTTT,CASSYSTHSTDTQYF
once,TRBJ2-5,TRBV27,-,TGTGCCAGCAGTCCTCGTGGGCAAGAGACCCAGTACTTC,CASSPRGQETQYF
-,TRBJ2-5,TRBV6-4,TRBD1,TGTGCCAGCAGTGACTTAGACAGGGCCTATCAAGAGACCCAGTACTTC,CASSDLDRAYQETQYF
-,TRBJ2-7,TRBV6-6,TRBD1,TGTGCCAGCAGTTACAACTCGGGACAGGGCTACGAGCAGTACTTC,CASSYNSGQGYEQYF
-,TRBJ2-5,TRBV6-6,-,TGTGCCAGCAGTTACTCGCACCAGGCAGGGGGGGAGACCCAGTACTTC,CASSYSHQAGGETQYF
-,TRBJ2-5,TRBV28,TRBD1,TGTGCCAGCAGTGAAACAGGGGATCAAGAGACCCAGTACTTC,CASSETGDQETQYF
-,TRBJ2-2,TRBV19,-,TGTGCCAGTAGTTCCCCGGGACTCCCTAGTGGCGGGGAGCTGTTTTTT,CASSSPGLPSGGELFF
-,TRBJ2-3,TRBV5-1,TRBD2,TGCGCCAGCAGCTTGGAGTTCGGCGGGAGGGCTAGGGCAGATACGCAGTATTTT,CASSLEFGGRARADTQYF
-,TRBJ2-7,TRBV28,TRBD1,TGTGCCAGCACTCCTTCCCAGGGGGCAGAGCCCTACGAGCAGTACTTC,CASTPSQGAEPYEQYF
once,TRBJ2-3,TRBV11-2,-,TGTGCCAGCAGCTTGGAAAGGGGGGACTGGGGGAGCACAGATACGCAGTATTTT,CASSLERGDWGSTDTQYF
few,TRBJ2-7,TRBV6-1,-,TGTGCCAGCAGTGTCGACTCCTTCTCTCCTGAGCAGTACTTC,CASSVDSFSPEQYF
-,TRBJ2-7,TRBV5-1,TRBD1,TGCGCCAGCAGCTTGTCGGGGTGGGACAGCGGCTACGAGCAGTACTTC,CASSLSGWDSGYEQYF
-,TRBJ2-7,TRBV19,TRBD2,TGTGCCACCCAGCCTAGCGGGGGCCCCTACGAGCAGTACTTC,CATQPSGGPYEQYF
-,TRBJ1-4,TRBV7-9,-,TGTGCCAGCAGCTTAAGGGCGACAACTAATGAAAAACTGTTTTTT,CASSLRATTNEKLFF
-,TRBJ2-5,TRBV2,-,TGTGCCAGCACCTCGTCACCGGTCGAGACCCAGTACTTC,CASTSSPVETQYF
-,TRBJ1-5,TRBV7-8,-,TGTGCCAGCAGCACGACAGGCCACATTACCGAAAATCAGCCCCAGCATTTT,CASSTTGHITENQPQHF
few,TRBJ2-1,TRBV28,TRBD2,TGTGCCAGCAGTTTCCAGACTAGCGGGATGGGTGAGCAGTTCTTC,CASSFQTSGMGEQFF
-,TRBJ1-3,TRBV7-2,-,TGTGCCAGCAGCTTGTCCAACTCTGGAAACACCATATATTTT,CASSLSNSGNTIYF
-,TRBJ2-1,TRBV28,TRBD1,TGTGCCAGCAGGGGGACAGGGGGCCATGAGCAGTTCTTC,CASRGTGGHEQFF